This T cell receptor beta chain was sequenced during a study of T cell responses to AZD1222 COVID-19 vaccine. General study points: Seropositive at baseline were only a handful of AZD1222 recipients.

To note about this clone: Its specificity is not known. Other DNA sequences of this sample code for an identical CDR3.

The germline CDR1 and CDR2 sequences are LNHDA and SQIVND (reference sequence). This CDR3 has 16 amino acids. Trimming shortened V by 0 bases and J by 7 bases, and 13 bases separated the two germline ends. Libraries were prepared by immunoSEQ multiplex PCR; TCRdb keeps only in-frame clonotypes and omits some of them. The sample lists 100,000 to 150,000 clones; more than 85% were seen once. Some second doses came at about 4 weeks and others at about 12 weeks; these were pooled. This TCR derives from an adult who received the AZD1222 COVID-19 vaccine. This rearrangement joins TRBV19 to TRBJ1-6; D is ambiguous. The material sequenced was peripheral blood, taken 28 days after the second AZD1222 dose. The chain's CDR3 is CASSIDRQLRNSPLHF. The CDR3 DNA follows: TGTGCCAGTAGTATAGATCGCCAGCTTCGGAATTCACCCCTCCACTTT.